This T cell receptor beta chain is drawn from a study of T cell repertoires in aging, cancer and after chemotherapy. Study as a whole: Healthy donor repertoires were recorded over several months to years and showed clear clonal overlap. About 9 million TCR reads made up the full dataset.

TRB rearrangements spanning V, D and J were amplified using mixed TRB-A/B primers. Each CDR3 protein gets one entry after TCRdb re-called the multiplex PCR reads with MiXCR. In the table there are 2,000 to 2,500 distinct CDR3 sequences, roughly 30% of which are singletons. Amplification of TCR beta used genomic DNA extracted from peripheral blood. V lost 0 bases, J lost 6 bases, and 13 bases stayed unmatched. The CDR3 has 17 amino acids. Germline V gene sequence: CDR1 LGHNA, CDR2 YSLEER. Details on this clonotype: Antigen: not known.

Study-level points and caveats: Rebound thymic output was suggested by rising median generation probability during chemotherapy in each cancer cohort. Untreated cancer patients had significantly lower blood TCR diversity than age-matched healthy donors.

This clonotype originated in a human donor in good health. The specimen was blood. This chain connects TRBV4-3 to TRBJ1-2; 7 nucleotides match TRBD1. CDR3: CASSQDAGGVKRHGYTF. The CDR3 region has the DNA TGCGCCAGCAGCCAAGATGCAGGGGGGGTAAAGCGTCATGGCTACACCTTC.